This paragraph covers one T cell receptor (beta chain) sequence. Here immunoSEQ multiplex PCR was the method, and the copy in TCRdb shows in-frame clones only, minus some. The table includes 25,000 to 35,000 clones, less than 95% detected once. These data come from a study of T cells in tuberculosis. The V and J ends lost 5 bases and 2 bases respectively, with 6 bases between them. CDR1 SEHNR and CDR2 FQNEAQ come from the germline V gene (reference sequence). The CDR3 consists of 12 residues. The TCR originated in a donor aged 10-29 years with latent tuberculosis or without tuberculosis infection. Some clones in this sample may be carry-over from other donors' samples. The chain employs TRBV7-9 and TRBJ1-1; D is ambiguous. Sequencing was carried out using PBMCs. CDR3 coding DNA: TGTGCCAGCAGCCCCATTAACACTGAAGCTTTCTTT. This sequence encodes CASSPINTEAFF. The variable domain in full, with the rest retrieved from reference TRBV7-9 and TRBJ1-1, is DTGVSQNPRHKITKRGQNVTFRCDPISEHNRLYWYRQTLGQGPEFLTYFQNEAQLEKSRLLSDRFSAERPKGSFSTLEIQRTEQGDSAMYLCASSPINTEAFFGQGTRLTVV.